The 8 T cell receptor beta chains reported below all come from one sample, sequenced in a study of response to subunit inactivated influenza vaccine. Using its own MiXCR run on the RT-PCR reads, TCRdb lists one record per CDR3 protein. The sample records 650,000 to 800,000 distinct CDR3 sequences, approximately 14% being singletons. The sequencing here drew on PBMCs from blood, taken 14 days before vaccination. The receptors originated from a man in his fifties or sixties who received an inactivated influenza vaccine.

The CDR3 sequence: CASSQGNRGNTGELFF. For the CDR3, the DNA is TGCGCCAGCAGCCAAGGAAACAGGGGGAACACCGGGGAGCTGTTTTTT. The chain recombines TRBV4-1 with TRBJ2-2; 7 bases agree with TRBD1. The CDR3 contains 16 residues. V gave up 1 base and J gave up 1 base; unmatched junction bases: 3. Germline V lookup: CDR1 MGHRA, CDR2 YSYEKL.

This clonotype was seen at least ten times. The chain recombines TRBV12-3 or TRBV12-4 with TRBJ2-5; perhaps TRBD2 as D (6 bases). CDR3 length equals 15 residues. Trimming took 5 bases from V and 2 from J, leaving 15 bases between them. CDR3 DNA sequence: TGTGCCAGCAGTACGAGGAGGGGTTCACAAGAGACCCAGTACTTC. This translates into CASSTRRGSQETQYF.

This clonotype showed up just a few times. The J gene is TRBJ2-1, the V gene TRBV10-3; 8 nucleotides match TRBD2. With V trimmed by 3 bases and J by 6 bases, 4 bases remained unmatched. Germline V gene lookup returns CDR1 ENHRY and CDR2 SYGVKD. The CDR3 has 14 amino acids. The CDR3 is CAISDLGLVNEQFF. The CDR3, as DNA: TGTGCCATCAGTGACCTGGGACTAGTCAATGAGCAGTTCTTC.

This clonotype has more than one count but fewer than ten. The CDR3 coding sequence is TGTGCCAGCAGCGTAGCTGGGACTTTGAGGGAGACCCAGTACTTC. Its translation: CASSVAGTLRETQYF. This chain connects TRBV9 to TRBJ2-5, with D perhaps TRBD2 (6 bases). The V gene's germline CDR1 is SGDLS and CDR2 YYNGEE. Trimming took 0 bases from V and 5 from J, leaving 14 bases between them. The CDR3 length is 15 residues.

Turning to this clonotype: A read error may account for a junction end that differs from germline. The CDR3 nucleotides are TGTGCCAGCAGTCAAGCGGTCTACGAGCAGTACTTC. Protein product: CASSQAVYEQYF. The chain links TRBV6-1 to TRBJ2-7; a weak D match, TRBD2 (5 bases). Looked up from germline, CDR1 is MNHNS and CDR2 is SASEGT. The CDR3 is 12 residues long.

CDR3 region: CSATSGRGLNEQFF. The DNA of the CDR3 is TGCAGTGCTACTAGCGGGAGGGGTCTCAATGAGCAGTTCTTC. The chain combines TRBV20-1 with TRBJ2-1, with 12 bases aligning to TRBD2. V dropped 4 bases and J dropped 6; count of bases not matched to a gene: 4. The CDR3 is 14 amino acids. Germline V lookup: CDR1 DFQATT, CDR2 SNEGSKA (reference sequence).

This clonotype appeared a few times. This chain connects TRBV28 to TRBJ2-3; the match to TRBD2 covers 10 bases. CDR3 length: 14 amino acids. The V and J ends lost 8 bases and 5 bases, in that order; junction bases with no gene match: 7. Germline V lookup: CDR1 MDHEN, CDR2 SYDVKM. CDR3 nucleotides: TGTGCCAGCGGCCAGCGGGGGGGCCGAGATACGCAGTATTTT. This sequence encodes CASGQRGGRDTQYF.

The chain carries TRBV5-1 and TRBJ2-1, with 12 bases fitting TRBD2. The CDR3 is made up of 14 amino acids. With V trimmed by 4 bases and J by 8 bases, 4 bases remained unmatched. Germline V lookup: CDR1 SGHRS, CDR2 YFSETQ. CDR3 in amino acids: CASSGRTSGDEQFF. The CDR3 DNA reads as TGCGCCAGCAGCGGCAGGACTAGCGGGGATGAGCAGTTCTTC.